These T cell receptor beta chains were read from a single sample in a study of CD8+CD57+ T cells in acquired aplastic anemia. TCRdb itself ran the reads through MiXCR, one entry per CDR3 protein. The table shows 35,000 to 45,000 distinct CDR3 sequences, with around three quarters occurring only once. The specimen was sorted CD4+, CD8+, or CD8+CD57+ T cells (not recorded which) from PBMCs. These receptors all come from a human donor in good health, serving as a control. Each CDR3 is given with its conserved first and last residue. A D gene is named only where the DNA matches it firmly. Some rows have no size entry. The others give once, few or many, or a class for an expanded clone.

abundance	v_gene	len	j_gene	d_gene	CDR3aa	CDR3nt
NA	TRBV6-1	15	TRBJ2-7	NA	CASSPSGDGRTGQYF	TGTGCCAGCAGTCCATCTGGGGACGGTCGTACCGGGCAGTACTTC
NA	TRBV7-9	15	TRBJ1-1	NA	CASSLARGQNTEAFF	TGTGCCAGCAGCTTAGCAAGGGGCCAGAACACTGAAGCTTTCTTT
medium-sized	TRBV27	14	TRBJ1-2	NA	CASSSRGLHYGYTF	TGTGCCAGCAGTTCCAGGGGTTTGCACTATGGCTACACCTTC
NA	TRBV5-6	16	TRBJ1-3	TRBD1	CASSLGTAHSGNTIYF	TGTGCCAGCAGCCTCGGGACAGCTCACTCTGGAAACACCATATATTTT
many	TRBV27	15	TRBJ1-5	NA	CASSLSGSGNQPQHF	TGTGCCAGCAGTTTATCGGGGTCGGGGAATCAGCCCCAGCATTTT
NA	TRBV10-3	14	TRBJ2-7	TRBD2	CATSSGGPSYEQYF	TGTGCCACCTCTAGCGGGGGGCCCTCCTACGAGCAGTACTTC
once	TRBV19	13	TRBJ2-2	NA	CASAVPGPGELFF	TGTGCCAGTGCAGTCCCCGGGCCCGGGGAGCTGTTTTTT
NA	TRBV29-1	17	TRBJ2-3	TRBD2	CSVEALWASGATDTQYF	TGCAGCGTTGAAGCCCTGTGGGCTAGCGGGGCCACAGATACGCAGTATTTT
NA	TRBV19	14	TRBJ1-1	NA	CASSRDGGVAEAFF	TGTGCCAGTAGCCGAGACGGCGGGGTCGCTGAAGCTTTCTTT
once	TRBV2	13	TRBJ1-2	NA	CASSANSIYGYTF	TGTGCCAGCAGTGCAAACTCGATCTATGGCTACACCTTC
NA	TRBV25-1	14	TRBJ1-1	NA	CASSLGEGQTEAFF	TGCGCCAGCAGCCTCGGGGAGGGGCAAACTGAAGCTTTCTTT